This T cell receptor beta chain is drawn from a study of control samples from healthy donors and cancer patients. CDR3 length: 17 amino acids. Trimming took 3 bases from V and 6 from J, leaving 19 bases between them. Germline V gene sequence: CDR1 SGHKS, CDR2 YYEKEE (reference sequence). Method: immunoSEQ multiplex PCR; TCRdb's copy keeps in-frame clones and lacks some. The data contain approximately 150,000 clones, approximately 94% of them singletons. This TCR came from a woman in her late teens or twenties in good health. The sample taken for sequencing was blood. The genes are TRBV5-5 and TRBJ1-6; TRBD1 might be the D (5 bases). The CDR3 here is CASSSGRRGGVNSPLHF. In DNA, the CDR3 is TGTGCCAGCAGCTCGGGACGGCGCGGAGGTGTTAATTCACCCCTCCACTTT.